These 5 T cell receptor beta chains came from one sample sequenced in a study of chemoradiotherapy in HPV16-positive cancers. Produced via immunoSEQ multiplex PCR; TCRdb's table is partial and in-frame only. The sample has more than 7,500 clones; around three quarters are singletons. Sampling was conducted from a patient who underwent chemoradiotherapy. These receptors all stem from a human donor with HPV-associated anogenital cancer.

This clone is a singleton in its sample. V and J are TRBV7-2 and TRBJ2-5, with 10 bases identical to TRBD2. Trimming removed 5 bases from V and 8 bases from J; junction bases left unmatched: 11. The CDR3 runs to 15 residues. CDR1 is SGHTA, CDR2 FQGNSA, per germline. The CDR3 here is CASSPMLAGVETQYF. The CDR3 DNA is TGTGCCAGCAGCCCCATGCTAGCGGGGGTGGAAACCCAGTACTTC.

V usage is TRBV10-3 and J usage is TRBJ2-7, with D perhaps matching TRBD2 (5 bases). The CDR3 spans 16 residues. Germline V gene data show CDR1 as ENHRY and CDR2 as SYGVKD. V was shortened by 6 bases and J by 0 bases, with 18 bases between the two germline ends. The CDR3 spells CAISLDRTDPSYEQYF. The CDR3 coding sequence is TGTGCCATCAGCCTTGATAGGACTGACCCCTCCTACGAGCAGTACTTC.

The V gene is TRBV5-1, the J gene TRBJ1-1; a weak D match, TRBD1 (5 bases). Per germline, CDR1 SGHRS and CDR2 YFSETQ. V was clipped by 2 bases and J by 11 bases, with 19 bases between them. CDR3 length: 14 residues. CDR3 DNA: TGCGCCAGCAGCTTAGGTCAGGGAACCCAAGAGGCTTTCTTT. This translates into CASSLGQGTQEAFF.

The genes are TRBV9 and TRBJ2-7; maybe TRBD2 (6 bases). Germline CDR1 and CDR2: SGDLS and YYNGEE. V lost 4 bases and J lost 0, with 14 bases in between. The CDR3 loop spans 15 amino acids. CDR3 nucleotide sequence: TGTGCCAGCAGCATTGGGACTGCTTTCTCCTACGAGCAGTACTTC. As protein: CASSIGTAFSYEQYF.

V gene TRBV15 combines with J gene TRBJ1-4; no clear D gene. This CDR3 is 15 amino acids long. V lost 0 bases, J lost 8 bases, and 13 bases lay in between. Germline V lookup: CDR1 LNHNV, CDR2 YYDKDF (reference sequence). CDR3 protein: CATSRDRSGWEKLFF. In nucleotides, the CDR3 is TGTGCCACCAGCAGAGATCGTTCGGGTTGGGAAAAACTGTTTTTT. Using reference TRBV15 and TRBJ1-4 for the parts outside the CDR3, the full variable domain is DAMVIQNPRYQVTQFGKPVTLSCSQTLNHNVMYWYQQKSSQAPKLLFHYYDKDFNNEADTPDNFQSRRPNTSFCFLDIRSPGLGDTAMYLCATSRDRSGWEKLFFGSGTQLSVL.